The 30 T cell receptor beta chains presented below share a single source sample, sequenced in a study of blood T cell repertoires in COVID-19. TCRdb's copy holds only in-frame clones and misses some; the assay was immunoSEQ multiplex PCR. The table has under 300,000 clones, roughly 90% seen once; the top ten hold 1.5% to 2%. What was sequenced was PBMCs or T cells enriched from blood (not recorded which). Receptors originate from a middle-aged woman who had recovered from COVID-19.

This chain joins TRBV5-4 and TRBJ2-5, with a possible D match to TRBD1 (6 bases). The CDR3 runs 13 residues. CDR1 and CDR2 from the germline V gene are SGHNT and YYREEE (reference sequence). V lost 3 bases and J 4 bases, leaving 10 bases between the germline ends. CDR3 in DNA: TGTGCCAGCAGCTCTTGGGACATAGAGACCCAGTACTTC. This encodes CASSSWDIETQYF.

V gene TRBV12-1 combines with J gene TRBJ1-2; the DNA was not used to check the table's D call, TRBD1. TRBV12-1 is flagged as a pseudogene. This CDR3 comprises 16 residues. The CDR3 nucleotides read TGTGCCAGCAGCTTTCCCTCTAACAGGGGAAGGTATGGCTACACCTTC. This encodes CASSFPSNRGRYGYTF.

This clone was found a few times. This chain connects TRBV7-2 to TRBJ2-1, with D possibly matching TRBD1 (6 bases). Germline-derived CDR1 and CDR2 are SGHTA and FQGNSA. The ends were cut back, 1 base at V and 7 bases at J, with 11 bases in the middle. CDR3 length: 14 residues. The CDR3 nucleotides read TGTGCCAGCAGCTTAGGGCAGGGGAAAAATGAGCAGTTCTTC. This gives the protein CASSLGQGKNEQFF.

The CDR3 protein is CASRYEQGKHTEAFF. The CDR3 bases are TGTGCCAGCAGATACGAACAGGGGAAACACACTGAAGCTTTCTTT. This chain connects TRBV2 to TRBJ1-1; 7 nucleotides agree with TRBD1. CDR1 and CDR2 (germline): SNHLY, FYNNEI. CDR3 length: 15 amino acids. The V gene end was trimmed by 6 bases and the J gene end by 3 bases; junction bases not matched to a gene: 10.

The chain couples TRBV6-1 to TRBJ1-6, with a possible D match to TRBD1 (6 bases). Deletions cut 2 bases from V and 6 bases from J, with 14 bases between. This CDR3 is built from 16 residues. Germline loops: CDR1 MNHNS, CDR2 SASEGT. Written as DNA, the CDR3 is TGTGCCAGCAGTGAATTCAGGGGCTTTTCTAATTCACCCCTCCACTTT. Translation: CASSEFRGFSNSPLHF.

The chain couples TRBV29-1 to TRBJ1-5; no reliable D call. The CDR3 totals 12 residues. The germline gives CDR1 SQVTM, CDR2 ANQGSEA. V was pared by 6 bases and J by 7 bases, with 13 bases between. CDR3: CSVREGQQPQHF. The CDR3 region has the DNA TGCAGCGTGAGGGAAGGTCAGCAGCCCCAGCATTTT.

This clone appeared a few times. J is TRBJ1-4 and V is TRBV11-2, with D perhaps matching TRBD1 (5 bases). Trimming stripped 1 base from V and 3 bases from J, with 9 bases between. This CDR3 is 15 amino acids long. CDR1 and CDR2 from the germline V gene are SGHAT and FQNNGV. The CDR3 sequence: CASSLGGGANEKLFF. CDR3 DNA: TGTGCCAGCAGCTTAGGGGGCGGAGCTAATGAAAAACTGTTTTTT.

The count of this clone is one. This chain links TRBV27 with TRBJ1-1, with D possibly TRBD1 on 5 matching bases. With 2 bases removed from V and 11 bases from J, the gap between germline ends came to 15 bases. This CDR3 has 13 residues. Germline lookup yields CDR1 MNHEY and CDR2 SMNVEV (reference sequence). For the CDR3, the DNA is TGTGCCAGCAGTTTAGGAGGGGTTGGGGAGGCTTTCTTT. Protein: CASSLGGVGEAFF.

CDR3 bases: TGTGCCAGCTCACCTTCGAGAAATATCATGAACACTGAAGCTTTCTTT. It translates to CASSPSRNIMNTEAFF. The V gene is TRBV18, the J gene TRBJ1-1; D unclear. The CDR3 totals 16 residues. V was pared by 3 bases and J by 0 bases, with 14 bases between. Germline V lookup: CDR1 KGHSH, CDR2 LQKENI.

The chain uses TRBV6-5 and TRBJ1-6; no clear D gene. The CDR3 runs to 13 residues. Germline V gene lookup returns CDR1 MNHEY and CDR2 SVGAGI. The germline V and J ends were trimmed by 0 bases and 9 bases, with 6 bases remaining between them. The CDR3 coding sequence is TGTGCCAGCAGTTACTCGAGCGGTTCACCCCTCCACTTT. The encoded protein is CASSYSSGSPLHF.

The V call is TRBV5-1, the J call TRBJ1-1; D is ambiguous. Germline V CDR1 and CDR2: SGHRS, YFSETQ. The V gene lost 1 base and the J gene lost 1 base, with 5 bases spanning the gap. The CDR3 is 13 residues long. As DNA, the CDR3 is TGCGCCAGCAGCTTGAGCCAGAACACTGAAGCTTTCTTT. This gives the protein CASSLSQNTEAFF.

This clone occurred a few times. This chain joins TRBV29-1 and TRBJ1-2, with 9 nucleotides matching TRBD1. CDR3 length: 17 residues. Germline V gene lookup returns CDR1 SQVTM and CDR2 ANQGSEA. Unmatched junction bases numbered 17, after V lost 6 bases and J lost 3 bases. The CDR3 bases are TGCAGCGTGAGGCCCTCCCTGGGACAGGGAATTGACTATGGCTACACCTTC. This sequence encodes CSVRPSLGQGIDYGYTF.

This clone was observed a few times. The CDR3 sequence is CASSLRVGAATDTQYF. The CDR3 DNA reads as TGTGCCAGCAGCTTAAGAGTGGGGGCCGCCACAGATACGCAGTATTTT. The chain links TRBV7-3 to TRBJ2-3; TRBD1 is a possible D gene (6 bases). From germline, CDR1 is SGHTA and CDR2 FQGTGA. This CDR3 contains 16 residues. V dropped 1 base and J dropped 2 bases, with 13 bases sitting between them.

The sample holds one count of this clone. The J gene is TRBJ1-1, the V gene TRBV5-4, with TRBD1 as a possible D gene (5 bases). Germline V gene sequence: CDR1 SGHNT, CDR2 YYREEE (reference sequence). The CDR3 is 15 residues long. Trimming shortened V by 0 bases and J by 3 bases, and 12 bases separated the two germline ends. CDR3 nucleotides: TGTGCCAGCAGCTTGGGCCGACCGGGGGACACTGAAGCTTTCTTT. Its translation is CASSLGRPGDTEAFF. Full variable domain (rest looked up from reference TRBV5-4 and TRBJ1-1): ETGVTQSPTHLIKTRGQQVTLRCSSQSGHNTVSWYQQALGQGPQFIFQYYREEENGRGNFPPRFSGLQFPNYSSELNVNALELDDSALYLCASSLGRPGDTEAFFGQGTRLTVV.

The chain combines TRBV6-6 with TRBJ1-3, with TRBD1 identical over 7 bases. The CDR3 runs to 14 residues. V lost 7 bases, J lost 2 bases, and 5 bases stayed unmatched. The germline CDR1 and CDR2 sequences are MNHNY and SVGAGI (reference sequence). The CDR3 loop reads CASTGQLTGNTIYF. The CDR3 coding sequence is TGTGCCAGCACGGGACAGCTTACTGGAAACACCATATATTTT.

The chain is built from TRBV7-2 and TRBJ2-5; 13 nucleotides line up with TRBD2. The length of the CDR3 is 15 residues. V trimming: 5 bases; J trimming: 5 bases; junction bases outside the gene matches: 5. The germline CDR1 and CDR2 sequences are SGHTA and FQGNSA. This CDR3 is CASSPQLAGGETQYF. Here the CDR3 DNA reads TGTGCCAGCAGCCCCCAACTAGCGGGAGGGGAGACCCAGTACTTC.

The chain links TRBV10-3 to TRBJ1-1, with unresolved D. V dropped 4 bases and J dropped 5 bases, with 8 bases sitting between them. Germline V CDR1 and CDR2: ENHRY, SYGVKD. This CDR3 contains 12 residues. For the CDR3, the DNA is TGTGCCATCAGTGTCACGGGGACTGAAGCTTTCTTT. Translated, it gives CAISVTGTEAFF.

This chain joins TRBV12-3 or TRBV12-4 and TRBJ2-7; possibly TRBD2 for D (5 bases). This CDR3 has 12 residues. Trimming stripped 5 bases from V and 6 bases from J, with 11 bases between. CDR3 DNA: TGTGCCAGCAGTCGATTCGGGGTCGAGCAGTACTTC. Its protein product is CASSRFGVEQYF.

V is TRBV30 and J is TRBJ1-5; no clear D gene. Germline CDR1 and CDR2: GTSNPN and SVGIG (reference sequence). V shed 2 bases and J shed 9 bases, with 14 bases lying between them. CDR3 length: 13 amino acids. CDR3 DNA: TGTGCCTGGAGTTTGTCAGAGGATTCGCCCCAGCATTTT. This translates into CAWSLSEDSPQHF.

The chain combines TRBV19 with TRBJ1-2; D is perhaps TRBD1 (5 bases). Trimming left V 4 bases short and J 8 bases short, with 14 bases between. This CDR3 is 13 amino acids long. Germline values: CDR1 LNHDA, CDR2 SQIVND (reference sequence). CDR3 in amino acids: CASSTIGRDGYTF. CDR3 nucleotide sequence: TGTGCCAGTAGTACTATAGGGCGGGACGGCTACACCTTC.

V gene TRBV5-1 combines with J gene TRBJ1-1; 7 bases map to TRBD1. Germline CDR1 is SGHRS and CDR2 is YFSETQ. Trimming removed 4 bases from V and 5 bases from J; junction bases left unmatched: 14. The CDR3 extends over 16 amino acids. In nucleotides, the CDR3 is TGCGCCAGCAGCGTAAGCGGACTGACAGGGAGAACTGAAGCTTTCTTT. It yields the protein CASSVSGLTGRTEAFF.

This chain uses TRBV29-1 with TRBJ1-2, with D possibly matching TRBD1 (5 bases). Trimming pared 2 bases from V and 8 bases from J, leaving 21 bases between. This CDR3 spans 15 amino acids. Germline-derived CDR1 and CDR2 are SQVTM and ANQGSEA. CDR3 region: CSVESGGASRVGYTF. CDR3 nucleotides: TGCAGCGTTGAATCGGGAGGGGCCTCCCGGGTCGGCTACACCTTC.

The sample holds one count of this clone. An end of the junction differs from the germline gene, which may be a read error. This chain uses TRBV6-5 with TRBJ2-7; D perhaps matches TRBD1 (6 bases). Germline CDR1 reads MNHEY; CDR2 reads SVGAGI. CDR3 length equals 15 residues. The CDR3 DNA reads TGTGCCAGCAGCTACTCCGGGACAAAGGCCTACGAGCAGTACTTC. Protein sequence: CASSYSGTKAYEQYF.

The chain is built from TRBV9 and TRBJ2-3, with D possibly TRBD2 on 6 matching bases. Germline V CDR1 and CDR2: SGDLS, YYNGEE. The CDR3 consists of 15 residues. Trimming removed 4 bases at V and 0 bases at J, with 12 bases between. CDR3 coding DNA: TGTGCCAGCAGCCCTCATCGGGGGAGCACAGATACGCAGTATTTT. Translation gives CASSPHRGSTDTQYF. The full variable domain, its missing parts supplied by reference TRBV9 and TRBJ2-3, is DSGVTQTPKHLITATGQRVTLRCSPRSGDLSVYWYQQSLDQGLQFLIQYYNGEERAKGNILERFSAQQFPDLHSELNLSSLELGDSALYFCASSPHRGSTDTQYFGPGTRLTVL.

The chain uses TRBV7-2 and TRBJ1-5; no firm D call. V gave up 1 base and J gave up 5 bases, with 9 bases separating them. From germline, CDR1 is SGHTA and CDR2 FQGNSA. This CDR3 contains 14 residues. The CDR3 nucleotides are TGTGCCAGCAGCTTAGATTCTGGCTATCAGCCCCAGCATTTT. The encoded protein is CASSLDSGYQPQHF.

The chain's CDR3 is CASSAIRGAEAFF. In nucleotides, the CDR3 is TGTGCCAGCAGTGCGATAAGGGGCGCTGAAGCTTTCTTT. The rearrangement uses TRBV2 and TRBJ1-1, with a tentative D call TRBD1 (5 bases). This CDR3 spans 13 amino acids. Germline CDR1 is SNHLY and CDR2 is FYNNEI. Trimming took off 4 bases at V and 6 bases at J, with 12 bases between the two ends.

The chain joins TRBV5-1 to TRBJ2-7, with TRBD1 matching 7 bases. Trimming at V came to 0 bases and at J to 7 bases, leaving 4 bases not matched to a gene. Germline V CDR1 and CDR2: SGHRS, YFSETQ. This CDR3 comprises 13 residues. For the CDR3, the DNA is TGCGCCAGCAGCTTGGGACAGGGTGGAGAGCAGTACTTC. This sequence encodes CASSLGQGGEQYF.

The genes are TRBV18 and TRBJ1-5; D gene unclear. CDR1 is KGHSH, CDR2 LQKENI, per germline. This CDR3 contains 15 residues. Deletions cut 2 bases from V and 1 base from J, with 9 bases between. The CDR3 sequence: CASSPEEGSNQPQHF. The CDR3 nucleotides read TGTGCCAGCTCACCAGAGGAAGGAAGCAATCAGCCCCAGCATTTT.

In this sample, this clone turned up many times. The DNA for the CDR3 is TGTGCCAGCTCACCACGGACTAGCGTAGAGACCCAGTACTTC. It specifies CASSPRTSVETQYF. The genes are TRBV18 and TRBJ2-5, with 9 bases aligning to TRBD2. Germline V gene lookup returns CDR1 KGHSH and CDR2 LQKENI. This CDR3 comprises 14 residues. Trimming took 1 base from V and 4 from J; bases not matched to a gene: 1.

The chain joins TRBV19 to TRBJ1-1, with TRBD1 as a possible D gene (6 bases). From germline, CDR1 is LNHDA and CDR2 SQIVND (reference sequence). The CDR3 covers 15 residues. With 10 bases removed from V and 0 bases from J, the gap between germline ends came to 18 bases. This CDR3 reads CATQDGGPLNTEAFF. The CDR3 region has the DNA TGTGCCACCCAAGACGGGGGGCCGCTGAACACTGAAGCTTTCTTT.